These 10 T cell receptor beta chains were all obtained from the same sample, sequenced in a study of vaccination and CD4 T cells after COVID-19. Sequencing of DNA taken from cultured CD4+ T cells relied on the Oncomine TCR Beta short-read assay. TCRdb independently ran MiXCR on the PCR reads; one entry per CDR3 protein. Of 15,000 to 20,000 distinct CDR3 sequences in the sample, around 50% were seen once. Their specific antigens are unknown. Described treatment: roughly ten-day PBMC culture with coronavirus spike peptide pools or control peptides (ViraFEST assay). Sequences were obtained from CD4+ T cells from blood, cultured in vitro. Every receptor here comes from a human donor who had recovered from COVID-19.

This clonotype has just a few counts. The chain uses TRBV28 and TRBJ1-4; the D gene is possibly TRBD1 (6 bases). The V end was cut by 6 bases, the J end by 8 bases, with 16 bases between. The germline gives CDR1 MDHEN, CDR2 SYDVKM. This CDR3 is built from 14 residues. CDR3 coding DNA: TGTGCCAGCAGACGGCAGGGGAATGGCGAAAAACTGTTTTTT. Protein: CASRRQGNGEKLFF.

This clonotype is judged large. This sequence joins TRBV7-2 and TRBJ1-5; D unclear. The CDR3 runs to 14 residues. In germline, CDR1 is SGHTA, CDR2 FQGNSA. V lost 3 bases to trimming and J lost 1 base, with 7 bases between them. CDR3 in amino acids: CASSFGESNQPQHF. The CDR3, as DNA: TGTGCCAGCAGCTTTGGAGAAAGCAATCAGCCCCAGCATTTT.

DNA for the CDR3: TGTGCCAGCAGCCAAGATGTGGATTACAGCAATCAGCCCCAGCATTTT. This gives the protein CASSQDVDYSNQPQHF. This chain connects TRBV4-2 to TRBJ1-5; D is unclear. CDR3 length equals 16 residues. CDR1 is LGHNA, CDR2 YNFKEQ, per germline. V lost 0 bases and J lost 1, with 10 bases in between.

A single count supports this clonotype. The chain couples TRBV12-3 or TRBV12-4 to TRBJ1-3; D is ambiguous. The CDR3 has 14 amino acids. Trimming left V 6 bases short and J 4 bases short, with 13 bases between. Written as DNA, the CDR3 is TGTGCCAGCAGCTCGGGGTGGGTCGGAAACACCATATATTTT. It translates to CASSSGWVGNTIYF.

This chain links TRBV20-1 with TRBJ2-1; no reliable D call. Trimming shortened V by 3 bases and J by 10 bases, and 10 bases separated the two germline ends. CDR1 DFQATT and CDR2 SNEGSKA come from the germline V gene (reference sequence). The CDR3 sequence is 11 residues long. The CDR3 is CSARRLGEQFF. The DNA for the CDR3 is TGCAGTGCTAGGCGGCTGGGGGAGCAGTTCTTC.

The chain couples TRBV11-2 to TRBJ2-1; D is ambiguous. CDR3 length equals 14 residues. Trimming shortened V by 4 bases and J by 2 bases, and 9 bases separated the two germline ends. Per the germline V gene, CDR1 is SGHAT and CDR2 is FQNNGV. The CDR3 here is CASSSMRTYNEQFF. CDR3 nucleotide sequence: TGTGCCAGCAGCTCCATGCGGACCTACAATGAGCAGTTCTTC.

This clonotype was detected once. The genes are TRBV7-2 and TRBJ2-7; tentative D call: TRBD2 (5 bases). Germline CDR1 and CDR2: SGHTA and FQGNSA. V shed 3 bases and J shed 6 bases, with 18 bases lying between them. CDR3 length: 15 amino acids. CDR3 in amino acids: CASSLGSGTYAEQYF. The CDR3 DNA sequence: TGTGCCAGCAGCTTGGGAAGCGGAACGTACGCCGAGCAGTACTTC.

The CDR3 DNA follows: TGTGCCAGCAGCCAAGATTCAGCGCGCCAGTTCTTC. This sequence encodes CASSQDSARQFF. This chain links TRBV3-1 with TRBJ2-1; D is unresolved. Germline assignment: CDR1 LGHDT and CDR2 YNNKEL (reference sequence). The CDR3 is 12 amino acids. Trimming removed 0 bases from V and 13 bases from J, with 10 bases in between.

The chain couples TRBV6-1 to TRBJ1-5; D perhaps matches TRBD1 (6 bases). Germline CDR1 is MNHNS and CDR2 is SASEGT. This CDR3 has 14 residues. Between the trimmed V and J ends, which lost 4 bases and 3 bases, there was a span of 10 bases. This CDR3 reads CASSVGGVNQPQHF. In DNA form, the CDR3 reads TGTGCCAGCAGTGTGGGGGGCGTCAATCAGCCCCAGCATTTT.

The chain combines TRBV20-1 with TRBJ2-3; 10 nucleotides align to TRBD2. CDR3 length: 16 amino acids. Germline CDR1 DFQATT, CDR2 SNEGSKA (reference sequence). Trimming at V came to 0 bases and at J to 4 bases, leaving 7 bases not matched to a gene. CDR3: CSARDRLAGDPDTQYF. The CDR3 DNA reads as TGCAGTGCTAGAGACCGGCTAGCGGGAGACCCAGATACGCAGTATTTT.